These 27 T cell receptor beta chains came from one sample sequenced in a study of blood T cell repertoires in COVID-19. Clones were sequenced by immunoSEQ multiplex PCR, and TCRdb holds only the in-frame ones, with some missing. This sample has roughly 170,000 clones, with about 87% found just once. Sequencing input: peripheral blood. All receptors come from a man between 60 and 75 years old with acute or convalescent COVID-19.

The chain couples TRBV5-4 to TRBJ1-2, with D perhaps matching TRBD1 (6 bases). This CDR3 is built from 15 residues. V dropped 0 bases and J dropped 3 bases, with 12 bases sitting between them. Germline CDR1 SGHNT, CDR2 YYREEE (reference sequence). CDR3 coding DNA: TGTGCCAGCAGCTTGGGAGGGGGATCTGACTATGGCTACACCTTC. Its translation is CASSLGGGSDYGYTF.

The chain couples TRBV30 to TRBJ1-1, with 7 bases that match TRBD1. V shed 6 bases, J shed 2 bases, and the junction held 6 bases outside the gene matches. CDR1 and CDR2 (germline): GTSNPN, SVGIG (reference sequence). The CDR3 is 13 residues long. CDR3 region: CACEQGTNTEAFF. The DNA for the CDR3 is TGTGCCTGCGAACAGGGGACCAACACTGAAGCTTTCTTT.

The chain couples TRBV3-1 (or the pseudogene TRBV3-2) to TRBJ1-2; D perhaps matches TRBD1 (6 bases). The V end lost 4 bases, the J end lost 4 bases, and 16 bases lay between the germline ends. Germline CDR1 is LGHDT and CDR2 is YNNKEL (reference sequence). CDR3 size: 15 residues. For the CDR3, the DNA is TGTGCCAGCAGCCGACCGGGACAATCGAGCTATGGCTACACCTTC. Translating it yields CASSRPGQSSYGYTF.

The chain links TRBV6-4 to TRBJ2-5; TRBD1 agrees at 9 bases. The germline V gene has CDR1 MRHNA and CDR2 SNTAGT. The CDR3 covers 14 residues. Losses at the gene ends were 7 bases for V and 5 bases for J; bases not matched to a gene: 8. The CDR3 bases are TGTGCCAGCACCCGGACAGGGGATGGGGAGACCCAGTACTTC. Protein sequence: CASTRTGDGETQYF.

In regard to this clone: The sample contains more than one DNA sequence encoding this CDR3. The CDR3 spells CASSWDRDNSPLHF. Here the CDR3 DNA reads TGTGCCAGCAGTTGGGACAGGGATAATTCACCCCTCCACTTT. V usage is TRBV25-1 and J usage is TRBJ1-6; 9 positions agree with TRBD1. This CDR3 contains 14 residues. Germline V gene lookup returns CDR1 MGHDK and CDR2 SYGVNS. V shed 5 bases, J shed 5 bases, and the junction held 1 base outside the gene matches.

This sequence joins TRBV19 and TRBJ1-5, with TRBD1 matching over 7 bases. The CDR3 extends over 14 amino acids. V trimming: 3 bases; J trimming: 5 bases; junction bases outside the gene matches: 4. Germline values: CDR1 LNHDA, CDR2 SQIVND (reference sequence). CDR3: CASSIGQGDQPQHF. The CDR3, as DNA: TGTGCCAGTAGTATTGGGCAGGGGGATCAGCCCCAGCATTTT. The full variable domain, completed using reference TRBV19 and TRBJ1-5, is DGGITQSPKYLFRKEGQNVTLSCEQNLNHDAMYWYRQDPGQGLRLIYYSQIVNDFQKGDIAEGYSVSREKKESFPLTVTSAQKNPTAFYLCASSIGQGDQPQHFGDGTRLSIL.

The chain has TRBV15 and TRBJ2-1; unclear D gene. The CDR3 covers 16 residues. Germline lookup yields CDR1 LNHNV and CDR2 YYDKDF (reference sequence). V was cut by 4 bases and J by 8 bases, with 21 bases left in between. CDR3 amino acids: CATSTFRGRNFHEQFF. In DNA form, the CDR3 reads TGTGCCACCAGCACCTTTAGAGGTAGAAATTTCCATGAGCAGTTCTTC.

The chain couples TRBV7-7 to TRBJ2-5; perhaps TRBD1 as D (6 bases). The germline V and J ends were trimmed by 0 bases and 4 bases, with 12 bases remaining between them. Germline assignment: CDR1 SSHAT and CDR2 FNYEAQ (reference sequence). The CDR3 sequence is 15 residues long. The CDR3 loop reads CASSLADRPGETQYF. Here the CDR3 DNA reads TGTGCCAGCAGCTTAGCCGACAGGCCGGGAGAGACCCAGTACTTC.

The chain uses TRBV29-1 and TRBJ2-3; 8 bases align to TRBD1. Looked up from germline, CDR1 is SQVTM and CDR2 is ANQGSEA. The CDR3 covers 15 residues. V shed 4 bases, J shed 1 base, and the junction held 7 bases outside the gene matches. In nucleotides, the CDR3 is TGCAGCGTTGTTGTTAGGGGACAGGGCACAGATACGCAGTATTTT. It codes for CSVVVRGQGTDTQYF.

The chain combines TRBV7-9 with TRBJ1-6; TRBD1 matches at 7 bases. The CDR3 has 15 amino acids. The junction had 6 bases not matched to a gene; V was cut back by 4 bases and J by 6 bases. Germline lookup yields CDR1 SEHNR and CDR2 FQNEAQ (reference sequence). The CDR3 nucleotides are TGTGCCAGCAGCTCCCCGACAGGGCCTAATTCACCCCTCCACTTT. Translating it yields CASSSPTGPNSPLHF.

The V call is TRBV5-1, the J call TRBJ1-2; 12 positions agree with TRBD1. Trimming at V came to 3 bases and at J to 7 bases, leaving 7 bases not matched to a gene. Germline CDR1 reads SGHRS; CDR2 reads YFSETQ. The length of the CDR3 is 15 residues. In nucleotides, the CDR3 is TGCGCCAGCAGCTCCTCCGGGACAGGGGGCCGTGGCTACACCTTC. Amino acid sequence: CASSSSGTGGRGYTF.

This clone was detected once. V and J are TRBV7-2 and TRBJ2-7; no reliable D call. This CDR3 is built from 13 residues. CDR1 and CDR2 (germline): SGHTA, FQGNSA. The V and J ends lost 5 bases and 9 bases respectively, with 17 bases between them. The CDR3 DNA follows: TGTGCCAGCAGCGCCGTCCCTGAAGCGACGCAGTACTTC. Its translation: CASSAVPEATQYF.

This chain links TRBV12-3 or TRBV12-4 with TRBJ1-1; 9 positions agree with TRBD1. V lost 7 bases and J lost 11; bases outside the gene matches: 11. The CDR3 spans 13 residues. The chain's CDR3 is CASTLGDRVYAFF. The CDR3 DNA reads TGTGCCAGCACCCTAGGGGACAGGGTATACGCTTTCTTT.

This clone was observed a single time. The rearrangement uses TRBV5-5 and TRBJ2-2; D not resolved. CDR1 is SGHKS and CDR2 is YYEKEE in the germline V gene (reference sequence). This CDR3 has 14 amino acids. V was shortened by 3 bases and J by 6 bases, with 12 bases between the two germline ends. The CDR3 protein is CASSSRGDAGELFF. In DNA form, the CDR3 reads TGTGCCAGCAGCTCGAGAGGAGACGCCGGGGAGCTGTTTTTT.

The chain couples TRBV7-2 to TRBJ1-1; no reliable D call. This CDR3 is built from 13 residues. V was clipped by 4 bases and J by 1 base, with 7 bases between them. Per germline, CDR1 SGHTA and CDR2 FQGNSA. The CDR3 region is CASSSQPNTEAFF. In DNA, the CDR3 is TGTGCCAGCAGCTCACAACCGAACACTGAAGCTTTCTTT.

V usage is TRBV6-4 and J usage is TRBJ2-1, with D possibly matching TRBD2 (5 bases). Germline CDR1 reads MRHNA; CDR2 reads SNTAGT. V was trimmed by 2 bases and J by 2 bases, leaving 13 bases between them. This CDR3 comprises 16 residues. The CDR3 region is CASSDRGSETYNEQFF. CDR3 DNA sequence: TGTGCCAGCAGTGACCGGGGTAGCGAGACCTACAATGAGCAGTTCTTC.

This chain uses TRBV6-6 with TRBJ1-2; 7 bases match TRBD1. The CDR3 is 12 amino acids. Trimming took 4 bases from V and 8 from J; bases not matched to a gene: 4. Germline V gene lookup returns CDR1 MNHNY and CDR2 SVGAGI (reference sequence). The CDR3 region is CASSLDREGYTF. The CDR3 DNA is TGTGCCAGCAGTTTAGACAGGGAAGGCTACACCTTC.

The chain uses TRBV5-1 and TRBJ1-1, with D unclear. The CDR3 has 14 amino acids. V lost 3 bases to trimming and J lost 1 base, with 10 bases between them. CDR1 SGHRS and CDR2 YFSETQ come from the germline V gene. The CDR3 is CASSSLPGNTEAFF. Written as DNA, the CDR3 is TGCGCCAGCAGCTCCCTCCCGGGGAACACTGAAGCTTTCTTT.

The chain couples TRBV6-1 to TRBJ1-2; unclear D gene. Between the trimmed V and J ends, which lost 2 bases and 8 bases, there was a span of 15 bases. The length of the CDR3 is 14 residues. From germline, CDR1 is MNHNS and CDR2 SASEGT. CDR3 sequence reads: CASSESSPLWGYTF. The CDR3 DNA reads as TGTGCCAGCAGTGAATCTAGCCCCCTGTGGGGCTACACCTTC.

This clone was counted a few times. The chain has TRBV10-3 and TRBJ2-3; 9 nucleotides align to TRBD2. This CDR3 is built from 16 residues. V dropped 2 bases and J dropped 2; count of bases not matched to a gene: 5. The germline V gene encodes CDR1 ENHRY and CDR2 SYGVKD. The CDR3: CAISEATSGFTDTQYF. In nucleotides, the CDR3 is TGTGCCATCAGTGAGGCGACTAGCGGCTTCACAGATACGCAGTATTTT.

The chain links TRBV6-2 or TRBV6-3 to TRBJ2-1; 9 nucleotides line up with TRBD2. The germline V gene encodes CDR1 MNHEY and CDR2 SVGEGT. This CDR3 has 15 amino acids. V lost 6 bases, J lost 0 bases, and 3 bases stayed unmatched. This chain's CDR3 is CASSSSGNSYNEQFF. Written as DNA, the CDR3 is TGTGCCAGCAGCTCTAGCGGGAACTCCTACAATGAGCAGTTCTTC.

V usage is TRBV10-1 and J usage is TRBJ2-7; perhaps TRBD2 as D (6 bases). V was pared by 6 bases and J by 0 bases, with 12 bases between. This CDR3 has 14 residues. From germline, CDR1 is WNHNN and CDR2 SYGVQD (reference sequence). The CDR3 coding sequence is TGCGCCAGCAGGGGGGGACCCAGCTCCTACGAGCAGTACTTC. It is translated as CASRGGPSSYEQYF.

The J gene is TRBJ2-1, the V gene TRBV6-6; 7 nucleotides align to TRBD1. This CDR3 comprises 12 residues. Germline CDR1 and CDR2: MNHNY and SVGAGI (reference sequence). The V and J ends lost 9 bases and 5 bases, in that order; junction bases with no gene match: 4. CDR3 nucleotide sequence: TGTGCCAGTATGACAGGGAACAATGAGCAGTTCTTC. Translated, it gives CASMTGNNEQFF.

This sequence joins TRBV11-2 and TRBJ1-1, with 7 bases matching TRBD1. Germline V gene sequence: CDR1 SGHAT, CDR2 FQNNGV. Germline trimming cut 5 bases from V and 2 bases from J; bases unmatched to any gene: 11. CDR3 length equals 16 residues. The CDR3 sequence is CASSLNPGQTNTEAFF. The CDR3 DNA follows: TGTGCCAGCAGCCTGAACCCGGGACAGACTAACACTGAAGCTTTCTTT. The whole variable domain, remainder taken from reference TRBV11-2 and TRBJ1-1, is EAGVAQSPRYKIIEKRQSVAFWCNPISGHATLYWYQQILGQGPKLLIQFQNNGVVDDSQLPKDRFSAERLKGVDSTLKIQPAKLEDSAVYLCASSLNPGQTNTEAFFGQGTRLTVV.

As DNA, the CDR3 is TGTGCCAGCACAGGGACCGGAAGGGGTGGGCAGCCCCAGCATTTT. It yields the protein CASTGTGRGGQPQHF. The genes are TRBV19 and TRBJ1-5, with D perhaps matching TRBD1 (6 bases). The V end lost 9 bases, the J end lost 7 bases, and 22 bases lay between the germline ends. The CDR3 sequence is 15 residues long. Germline-derived CDR1 and CDR2 are LNHDA and SQIVND (reference sequence).

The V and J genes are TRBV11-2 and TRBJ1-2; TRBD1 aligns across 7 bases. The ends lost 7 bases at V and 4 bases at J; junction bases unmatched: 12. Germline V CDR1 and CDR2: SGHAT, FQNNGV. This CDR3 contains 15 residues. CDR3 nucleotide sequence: TGTGCCAGCAAACTAGTGAGACAGGGTGTCTATGGCTACACCTTC. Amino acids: CASKLVRQGVYGYTF.

The CDR3 bases are TGTGCCAGCAGTTTATCTAGGGGTTTGAACACTGAAGCTTTCTTT. Translation gives CASSLSRGLNTEAFF. The gene calls are TRBV27 and TRBJ1-1; possible D gene TRBD1, 5 bases. CDR1 MNHEY and CDR2 SMNVEV come from the germline V gene (reference sequence). CDR3 length: 15 residues. Trimming cost V 0 bases and J 0 bases, with 8 bases left between them.